Shown below are 21 T cell receptor beta chains from a single sample sequenced in a study of metastatic and nonmetastatic thyroid tumors. All patients were untreated before thyroid surgery. TCRdb reassembled clones from the PCR reads with MiXCR. The sample contains tens of thousands of clones, 19% of which appear only once. The sample comprised blood. The source is a female donor with papillary thyroid cancer or a benign thyroid nodule (not recorded which). Some clones in this sample may be carry-over from other donors' samples.

V usage is TRBV20-1 and J usage is TRBJ2-1, with TRBD2 matching 10 bases. The V gene's germline CDR1 is DFQATT and CDR2 SNEGSKA (reference sequence). There are 16 residues in the CDR3. The junction had 8 bases not matched to a gene; V was cut back by 5 bases and J by 1 base. CDR3 DNA: TGCAGTGCTCTAAGTTTAGCGGGAGGTTCCTACAATGAGCAGTTCTTC. This gives the protein CSALSLAGGSYNEQFF.

This chain uses TRBV15 with TRBJ2-7, with 9 positions matching TRBD1. V shed 6 bases, J shed 3 bases, and the junction held 3 bases outside the gene matches. The CDR3 contains 13 residues. In germline, CDR1 is LNHNV, CDR2 YYDKDF (reference sequence). DNA of the CDR3: TGTGCCACCAGGGAGGGACAGGGCTACGAGCAGTACTTC. It specifies CATREGQGYEQYF.

The genes are TRBV18 and TRBJ2-3; D might be TRBD1 or TRBD2, each matching 6 bases. Trimming removed 6 bases from V and 2 bases from J, with 12 bases in between. The CDR3 sequence is 14 residues long. Looked up from germline, CDR1 is KGHSH and CDR2 is LQKENI. CDR3 amino acids: CASSRGGNTDTQYF. The CDR3 DNA is TGTGCCAGCTCCCGAGGGGGGAACACAGATACGCAGTATTTT.

This clone came up many times. V usage is TRBV5-1 and J usage is TRBJ2-7, with a weak D call TRBD1 (5 bases). The CDR3 is 15 residues long. V was trimmed by 4 bases and J by 5 bases, leaving 19 bases between them. From germline, CDR1 is SGHRS and CDR2 YFSETQ. The CDR3 DNA reads TGCGCCAGCAGCGTACTCACCGCCCTAGGGGACGAGCAGTACTTC. It encodes CASSVLTALGDEQYF. Looking up the rest from reference TRBV5-1 and TRBJ2-7 gives the full variable domain: KAGVTQTPRYLIKTRGQQVTLSCSPISGHRSVSWYQQTPGQGLQFLFEYFSETQRNKGNFPGRFSGRQFSNSRSEMNVSTLELGDSALYLCASSVLTALGDEQYFGPGTRLTVT.

The V call is TRBV6-1, the J call TRBJ2-5; D call uncertain. The germline V gene encodes CDR1 MNHNS and CDR2 SASEGT. V was shortened by 7 bases and J by 0 bases, with 12 bases between the two germline ends. The CDR3 covers 14 residues. The CDR3 here is CASNESGNQETQYF. The CDR3 DNA sequence: TGTGCCAGCAACGAATCGGGCAACCAAGAGACCCAGTACTTC.

This clone was counted ten times or more. The rearrangement uses TRBV28 and TRBJ1-5, with TRBD1 matching over 10 bases. Germline CDR1 reads MDHEN; CDR2 reads SYDVKM. With 7 bases clipped from V and 6 bases from J, the junction kept 9 bases outside the gene matches. The CDR3 is 15 residues long. CDR3: CASIPDRGSTQPQHF. DNA of the CDR3: TGTGCCAGCATCCCGGACAGGGGGTCTACTCAGCCCCAGCATTTT.

Comments on this clone: One end of the junction fails to match germline, which may point to a read error. The chain employs TRBV28 and TRBJ2-3, with 7 bases aligning to TRBD2. Germline V lookup: CDR1 MDHEN, CDR2 SYDVKM. CDR3 length: 15 residues. The CDR3 DNA follows: TGTGCCAGCAGTTCGGGGGGTGCCCCCACAGATACGAAGTATTTT. This sequence encodes CASSSGGAPTDTKYF.

This clone was seen many times. The chain couples TRBV12-3 or TRBV12-4 to TRBJ2-1, with 7 positions matching TRBD2. Germline trimming cut 8 bases from V and 9 bases from J; bases unmatched to any gene: 10. This CDR3 comprises 13 residues. The CDR3 spells CASVPSGEAEQFF. The CDR3 nucleotides read TGTGCCAGCGTCCCGAGCGGGGAGGCTGAGCAGTTCTTC.

The gene calls are TRBV4-1 and TRBJ2-7, with D tentatively TRBD2 (6 bases). The CDR3 is made up of 16 amino acids. Germline assignment: CDR1 MGHRA and CDR2 YSYEKL. Trimming took 0 bases from V and 4 from J, leaving 16 bases between them. The CDR3 here is CASSQDGLAGKYEQYF. DNA of the CDR3: TGCGCCAGCAGCCAAGATGGGCTGGCGGGAAAGTACGAGCAGTACTTC.

This clone was seen ten or more times. This chain links TRBV20-1 with TRBJ2-7; 9 positions match TRBD1. Germline assignment: CDR1 DFQATT and CDR2 SNEGSKA (reference sequence). This CDR3 spans 14 amino acids. Trimming cost V 5 bases and J 5 bases; bases outside gene matches: 10. The CDR3 loop reads CSAQGQGFRNEQYF. The CDR3 region has the DNA TGCAGTGCTCAGGGACAGGGATTCCGGAACGAGCAGTACTTC.

In this sample, this clone turned up a few times. A much larger clone sits a single nucleotide away, making a read error possible. The CDR3, as DNA: TGTGCCAGTAGTATCTCCGTCCCGGGACGCACGGATACGCAGTATTTT. As protein: CASSISVPGRTDTQYF. The chain joins TRBV19 to TRBJ2-3; the D call may be TRBD1 or TRBD2 (5 bases each). CDR1 LNHDA and CDR2 SQIVND come from the germline V gene (reference sequence). The CDR3 extends over 16 amino acids.

This clone has a count of ten or more. The gene calls are TRBV20-1 and TRBJ2-1, with a weak D call TRBD1 (6 bases). This CDR3 is 16 amino acids long. Between the trimmed V and J ends, which lost 0 bases and 9 bases, there was a span of 21 bases. CDR1 is DFQATT and CDR2 is SNEGSKA in the germline V gene (reference sequence). CDR3 sequence reads: CSARDPLGQGSREQFF. In nucleotides, the CDR3 is TGCAGTGCTAGAGATCCCCTGGGACAAGGGAGTCGTGAGCAGTTCTTC.

There are a few counts of this clone. This chain uses TRBV6-1 with TRBJ1-3; D not resolved. The V gene lost 5 bases and the J gene lost 3 bases, with 11 bases spanning the gap. From germline, CDR1 is MNHNS and CDR2 SASEGT. CDR3 length: 14 residues. The CDR3 nucleotides are TGTGCCAGCAGTAATCGGGGAGGTGGAAACACCATATATTTT. Its protein is CASSNRGGGNTIYF.

Sample share makes this clone medium-sized. The J gene is TRBJ2-7, the V gene TRBV6-5; D gene unclear. Looked up from germline, CDR1 is MNHEY and CDR2 is SVGAGI. The CDR3 runs 15 residues. Trimming took off 0 bases at V and 3 bases at J, with 12 bases between the two ends. CDR3: CASSYSKQSRYEQYF. The CDR3 nucleotides are TGTGCCAGCAGTTACTCTAAACAGAGCCGCTACGAGCAGTACTTC.

The V and J genes are TRBV20-1 and TRBJ2-5; TRBD1 matches at 7 bases. The CDR3 contains 14 residues. V trimming: 6 bases; J trimming: 4 bases; junction bases outside the gene matches: 11. CDR1 is DFQATT and CDR2 is SNEGSKA in the germline V gene (reference sequence). CDR3 sequence: CSARSGGYGETQYF. As DNA, the CDR3 is TGCAGTGCAAGGTCAGGGGGTTACGGAGAGACCCAGTACTTC.

This clone was counted a few times. This chain connects TRBV18 to TRBJ2-7; 8 positions match TRBD2. The length of the CDR3 is 16 residues. Unmatched junction bases numbered 10, after V lost 0 bases and J lost 6 bases. The germline V gene encodes CDR1 KGHSH and CDR2 LQKENI. The CDR3 nucleotides read TGTGCCAGCTCACCACCGTCGGGAGGGCCAAGTAGCGAGCAGTACTTC. It codes for CASSPPSGGPSSEQYF. The complete variable domain, with remaining parts taken from reference TRBV18 and TRBJ2-7, reads NAGVMQNPRHLVRRRGQEARLRCSPMKGHSHVYWYRQLPEEGLKFMVYLQKENIIDESGMPKERFSAEFPKEGPSILRIQQVVRGDSAAYFCASSPPSGGPSSEQYFGPGTRLTVT.

The chain links TRBV5-1 to TRBJ2-3; a possible D gene is TRBD1 (6 bases). Germline CDR1 SGHRS, CDR2 YFSETQ. This CDR3 spans 15 amino acids. Trimming pared 4 bases from V and 0 bases from J, leaving 12 bases between. The CDR3 loop is CASSQTGTSTDTQYF. The CDR3 DNA follows: TGCGCCAGCAGCCAGACAGGAACTAGCACAGATACGCAGTATTTT.

This clone has ten or more counts. V and J are TRBV5-6 and TRBJ1-4; the D is unclear. V gave up 5 bases and J gave up 4 bases, with 6 bases separating them. CDR1 is SGHDT, CDR2 YYEEEE, per germline. The CDR3 consists of 12 residues. CDR3 coding DNA: TGTGCCAGCAGGGGGAATAATGAAAAACTGTTTTTT. Protein product: CASRGNNEKLFF. Based on the CDR3 plus reference TRBV5-6 and TRBJ1-4, the full variable domain is DAGVTQSPTHLIKTRGQQVTLRCSPKSGHDTVSWYQQALGQGPQFIFQYYEEEERQRGNFPDRFSGHQFPNYSSELNVNALLLGDSALYLCASRGNNEKLFFGSGTQLSVL.

This clone was observed at least ten times. The genes are TRBV20-1 and TRBJ1-4, with a tentative D call TRBD1 (6 bases). This CDR3 comprises 14 residues. The V and J ends lost 6 bases and 5 bases respectively, with 16 bases between them. Looked up from germline, CDR1 is DFQATT and CDR2 is SNEGSKA (reference sequence). The CDR3 sequence: CSASGGGGNEKLFF. Written as DNA, the CDR3 is TGCAGTGCCTCTGGGGGGGGCGGAAATGAAAAACTGTTTTTT.

This clone was picked up many times. CDR3 DNA sequence: TGTGCCAGCTCTCCGGGACTAGCGGGAGAGCCGGTGAGAAAGCAGTTCTTC. Its translation: CASSPGLAGEPVRKQFF. V usage is TRBV18 and J usage is TRBJ2-1, with 14 bases fitting TRBD2. CDR1 is KGHSH and CDR2 is LQKENI in the germline V gene. With V trimmed by 6 bases and J by 11 bases, 15 bases remained unmatched. The CDR3 spans 17 residues.

The table lists this clone with many counts. This chain uses TRBV19 with TRBJ2-5; TRBD1 matches 7 bases. The CDR3 totals 16 residues. With V trimmed by 5 bases and J by 4 bases, 13 bases remained unmatched. Germline assignment: CDR1 LNHDA and CDR2 SQIVND (reference sequence). The CDR3 nucleotides are TGTGCCAGTAGTCCTCCAAAGAGACAGGGTTCAGAGACCCAGTACTTC. Translation gives CASSPPKRQGSETQYF. Together with reference TRBV19 and TRBJ2-5, the CDR3 gives the full variable domain: DGGITQSPKYLFRKEGQNVTLSCEQNLNHDAMYWYRQDPGQGLRLIYYSQIVNDFQKGDIAEGYSVSREKKESFPLTVTSAQKNPTAFYLCASSPPKRQGSETQYFGPGTRLLVL.